A single sample gave rise to the 28 T cell receptor beta chains below, sequenced in a study of blood T cell repertoires in COVID-19. Here immunoSEQ multiplex PCR was the method, and the copy in TCRdb shows in-frame clones only, minus some. The profile shows 150,000 to 200,000 clones, more than 75% of them singletons. The specimen sequenced was peripheral blood. Source of these receptors: a person between 65 and 79 years old with COVID-19, enrolled during active disease.

The sample holds one count of this clone. The chain links TRBV19 to TRBJ1-5; D gene unclear. This CDR3 has 16 amino acids. Germline CDR1 LNHDA, CDR2 SQIVND (reference sequence). V was cut by 0 bases and J by 0 bases, with 9 bases left in between. The CDR3 protein is CASSIEQTYSNQPQHF. CDR3 bases: TGTGCCAGTAGTATAGAACAGACATATAGCAATCAGCCCCAGCATTTT.

DNA of the CDR3: TGTGCCAGCAGCCAGTATAATTCACCCCTCCACTTT. This encodes CASSQYNSPLHF. The chain carries TRBV12-3 or TRBV12-4 and TRBJ1-6; D gene uncertain. Trimming left V 6 bases short and J 4 bases short, with 4 bases between. The CDR3 runs to 12 residues.

CDR3 nucleotide sequence: TGTGCCATCGGGGGGACAGTGAACACCGGGGAGCTGTTTTTT. Its protein is CAIGGTVNTGELFF. V usage is TRBV10-3 and J usage is TRBJ2-2; D perhaps matches TRBD1 (7 bases). V lost 8 bases, J lost 1 base, and 11 bases lay in between. In germline, CDR1 is ENHRY, CDR2 SYGVKD. The CDR3 loop spans 14 amino acids.

The chain carries TRBV7-9 and TRBJ2-5; no clear D gene. The length of the CDR3 is 12 residues. V gave up 5 bases and J gave up 1 base, with 5 bases separating them. Germline CDR1 is SEHNR and CDR2 is FQNEAQ (reference sequence). CDR3 sequence reads: CASSRSQETQYF. DNA of the CDR3: TGTGCCAGCAGCAGGAGCCAAGAGACCCAGTACTTC. Full variable domain (outside the CDR3, taken from reference TRBV7-9 and TRBJ2-5): DTGVSQNPRHKITKRGQNVTFRCDPISEHNRLYWYRQTLGQGPEFLTYFQNEAQLEKSRLLSDRFSAERPKGSFSTLEIQRTEQGDSAMYLCASSRSQETQYFGPGTRLLVL.

The chain combines TRBV6-5 with TRBJ2-1; TRBD2 matches at 7 bases. Germline CDR1 MNHEY, CDR2 SVGAGI. The CDR3 runs 12 residues. V gave up 6 bases and J gave up 8 bases; unmatched junction bases: 4. The CDR3: CASRSGNHEQFF. Written as DNA, the CDR3 is TGTGCCAGCAGAAGCGGGAACCATGAGCAGTTCTTC.

The rearrangement joins TRBV2 to TRBJ1-2; 7 nucleotides match TRBD1. Germline V gene sequence: CDR1 SNHLY, CDR2 FYNNEI. The junction had 11 bases not matched to a gene; V was cut back by 10 bases and J by 3 bases. This CDR3 region has 14 residues. CDR3 sequence: CATLDRSDYYGYTF. The CDR3 DNA reads TGTGCCACATTGGACAGGTCGGATTACTATGGCTACACCTTC.

In its sample, this clone was seen a few times. V and J are TRBV5-1 and TRBJ2-1; 9 bases match TRBD1. J lost 6 bases, V lost 1 base, and 8 bases had no gene match. Germline assignment: CDR1 SGHRS and CDR2 YFSETQ. The CDR3 has 16 amino acids. CDR3 DNA sequence: TGCGCCAGCAGCTTGTCGGGACAGGGTGTTTCCAATGAGCAGTTCTTC. Its protein product is CASSLSGQGVSNEQFF. Together with reference TRBV5-1 and TRBJ2-1, the CDR3 gives the full variable domain: KAGVTQTPRYLIKTRGQQVTLSCSPISGHRSVSWYQQTPGQGLQFLFEYFSETQRNKGNFPGRFSGRQFSNSRSEMNVSTLELGDSALYLCASSLSGQGVSNEQFFGPGTRLTVL.

This rearrangement joins TRBV30 to TRBJ1-3, with D unresolved. The V gene's germline CDR1 is GTSNPN and CDR2 SVGIG (reference sequence). Deletions cut 0 bases from V and 4 bases from J, with 4 bases between. The CDR3 length is 12 residues. The DNA for the CDR3 is TGTGCCTGGAGTGTGTCGGGAAACACCATATATTTT. Translated: CAWSVSGNTIYF. The full variable domain, with the rest looked up from reference TRBV30 and TRBJ1-3, is SQTIHQWPATLVQPVGSPLSLECTVEGTSNPNLYWYRQAAGRGLQLLFYSVGIGQISSEVPQNLSASRPQDRQFILSSKKLLLSDSGFYLCAWSVSGNTIYFGEGSWLTVV.

CDR3 nucleotides: TGCAGCGTTGAGCAGGAGACCCAGTACTTC. Translating it yields CSVEQETQYF. The J gene is TRBJ2-5, the V gene TRBV29-1; D unresolved. V shed 3 bases and J shed 5 bases, with 4 bases lying between them. CDR1 and CDR2 from the germline V gene are SQVTM and ANQGSEA. CDR3 length equals 10 residues.

This chain uses TRBV29-1 with TRBJ2-5, with 7 bases aligning to TRBD2. V lost 7 bases and J lost 4; bases outside the gene matches: 9. Germline V gene sequence: CDR1 SQVTM, CDR2 ANQGSEA. The CDR3 runs 13 residues. The CDR3 region is CSAQGWGGETQYF. The CDR3 DNA reads TGCAGCGCCCAGGGATGGGGGGGAGAGACCCAGTACTTC. The full variable domain, in which reference TRBV29-1 and TRBJ2-5 provide the parts outside the CDR3, is SAVISQKPSRDICQRGTSLTIQCQVDSQVTMMFWYRQQPGQSLTLIATANQGSEATYESGFVIDKFPISRPNLTFSTLTVSNMSPEDSSIYLCSAQGWGGETQYFGPGTRLLVL.

V gene TRBV7-6 combines with J gene TRBJ1-5; no reliable D call. CDR3 length: 15 amino acids. Trimming took off 1 base at V and 2 bases at J, with 9 bases between the two ends. Germline V gives CDR1 SGHVS, CDR2 FNYEAQ. Here the CDR3 reads CASSLGEGGNQPQHF. The CDR3 DNA reads as TGTGCCAGCAGCTTAGGGGAGGGCGGCAATCAGCCCCAGCATTTT.

V gene TRBV11-1 combines with J gene TRBJ2-1; 10 bases fit TRBD2. J was trimmed by 7 bases and V by 8 bases; bases with no gene match: 5. Germline CDR1 SGHAT, CDR2 FQDESV (reference sequence). This CDR3 has 13 residues. CDR3 protein: CASSYSGGNEQFF. The CDR3 DNA reads as TGTGCCAGCTCCTATAGCGGGGGGAATGAGCAGTTCTTC.

The J gene is TRBJ1-4, the V gene TRBV5-8; weak D call: TRBD1 (6 bases). Trimming took off 2 bases at V and 5 bases at J, with 10 bases between the two ends. CDR1 and CDR2 (germline): SGHTS, YDEGEE. This CDR3 is built from 14 residues. This CDR3 reads CASSFRGTNEKLFF. CDR3 nucleotides: TGTGCCAGCAGCTTCAGGGGTACGAATGAAAAACTGTTTTTT.

The rearrangement links TRBV11-3 to TRBJ1-1; D not resolved. This CDR3 is 12 amino acids long. Trimming left V 5 bases short and J 4 bases short, with 8 bases between. Germline CDR1 SGHNT, CDR2 YENEEA. CDR3 sequence reads: CASSGRSTEAFF. The CDR3 DNA sequence: TGTGCCAGCAGCGGCAGGTCCACTGAAGCTTTCTTT.

Turning to this clone: At the DNA level, this CDR3 is encoded by other sequences in the same sample as well. The J gene is TRBJ2-3, the V gene TRBV11-3, with 8 bases matching TRBD2. V was clipped by 5 bases and J by 3 bases; unmatched bases: 7. This CDR3 region has 15 residues. Per the germline V gene, CDR1 is SGHNT and CDR2 is YENEEA. The CDR3 DNA sequence: TGTGCCAGCAGCCCCGGGGGGGGGCCAACAGATACGCAGTATTTT. It is translated as CASSPGGGPTDTQYF.

V gene TRBV6-1 combines with J gene TRBJ1-6, with D maybe TRBD1 (5 bases). The CDR3 is 15 amino acids. Per germline, CDR1 MNHNS and CDR2 SASEGT. Trimming removed 1 base at V and 7 bases at J, with 11 bases between. This CDR3 is CASSEVRTGNSPLHF. As DNA, the CDR3 is TGTGCCAGCAGTGAAGTGAGAACAGGAAATTCACCCCTCCACTTT.

V is TRBV4-3 and J is TRBJ1-3; no definite D call. Germline assignment: CDR1 LGHNA and CDR2 YSLEER. This CDR3 has 16 amino acids. The ends were cut back, 1 base at V and 4 bases at J, with 14 bases in the middle. CDR3 coding DNA: TGCGCCAGCAGCCAAGCTTCGGGTTCCTCCGGAAACACCATATATTTT. Translating gives CASSQASGSSGNTIYF.

The V gene is TRBV28, the J gene TRBJ2-7; tentatively, D is TRBD2 (5 bases). This CDR3 contains 15 residues. Trimming cost V 6 bases and J 3 bases, with 18 bases left between them. CDR1 and CDR2 (germline): MDHEN, SYDVKM. CDR3 bases: TGTGCCAGCAGCACCGGGAACTTAGCTGGCTACGAGCAGTACTTC. Translation: CASSTGNLAGYEQYF.

The rearrangement joins TRBV28 to TRBJ2-5; D is possibly TRBD1 (6 bases). The CDR3 runs 15 residues. V shed 1 base and J shed 5 bases, with 14 bases lying between them. In germline, CDR1 is MDHEN, CDR2 SYDVKM. The CDR3 is CASSLYLQGLETQYF. The CDR3 DNA reads as TGTGCCAGCAGTTTATACCTCCAGGGGTTGGAGACCCAGTACTTC.

The CDR3, as DNA: TGTGCCAGCAGTGGGGGACTAGCGGGGCAAGAGACCCAGTACTTC. As protein: CASSGGLAGQETQYF. The chain couples TRBV7-9 to TRBJ2-5; 13 bases match TRBD2. There are 15 residues in the CDR3. Germline lookup yields CDR1 SEHNR and CDR2 FQNEAQ (reference sequence). The J segment lost 2 bases and the V segment lost 6 bases, leaving 3 bases of the junction unmatched.

This clone has just one count. In DNA, the CDR3 is TGTGCCAGTAGTAAAGGGACAGGTGCAACTAATGAAAAACTGTTTTTT. Translated: CASSKGTGATNEKLFF. The V call is TRBV19, the J call TRBJ1-4; 8 bases align to TRBD1. With 4 bases clipped from V and 0 bases from J, the junction kept 4 bases outside the gene matches. Germline V gives CDR1 LNHDA, CDR2 SQIVND (reference sequence). The CDR3 length is 16 residues.

This sequence joins TRBV6-1 and TRBJ1-5; 7 nucleotides match TRBD1. The trim removed 3 bases at V and 2 bases at J, leaving 7 bases unmatched. Germline CDR1 is MNHNS and CDR2 is SASEGT. This CDR3 contains 16 residues. The CDR3 loop reads CASSDWRQGGNQPQHF. CDR3 DNA: TGTGCCAGCAGTGATTGGCGGCAGGGGGGCAATCAGCCCCAGCATTTT.

In this sample, this clone turned up a few times. The chain joins TRBV7-8 to TRBJ1-6; 11 bases are a match to TRBD1. The germline gives CDR1 SGHVS, CDR2 FQNEAQ. The CDR3 runs 14 residues. With V trimmed by 5 bases and J by 8 bases, 2 bases remained unmatched. The CDR3 coding sequence is TGTGCCAGCAGCAGGGACAGGGGGTATTCACCCCTCCACTTT. Amino acids: CASSRDRGYSPLHF.

This clone was detected only once. The chain employs TRBV2 and TRBJ2-7, with D maybe TRBD1 (6 bases). Trimming took off 7 bases at V and 3 bases at J, with 19 bases between the two ends. The CDR3 is 15 amino acids. Per the germline V gene, CDR1 is SNHLY and CDR2 is FYNNEI. The CDR3 DNA reads as TGTGCCAGCAAACAGGGTACCCTACCTAGCTACGAGCAGTACTTC. Translation: CASKQGTLPSYEQYF. Looking up the rest from reference TRBV2 and TRBJ2-7 gives the full variable domain: EPEVTQTPSHQVTQMGQEVILRCVPISNHLYFYWYRQILGQKVEFLVSFYNNEISEKSEIFDDQFSVERPDGSNFTLKIRSTKLEDSAMYFCASKQGTLPSYEQYFGPGTRLTVT.

V usage is TRBV4-3 and J usage is TRBJ2-3; TRBD2 matches 7 bases. The CDR3 is 15 residues long. J gave up 2 bases and V 4 bases, and 6 bases lay outside the gene matches. The germline gives CDR1 LGHNA, CDR2 YSLEER. The CDR3 is CASSLYGGYTDTQYF. The CDR3 nucleotides read TGCGCCAGCAGCCTCTACGGGGGGTACACAGATACGCAGTATTTT.

V gene TRBV6-5 combines with J gene TRBJ2-5, with D possibly TRBD2 on 5 matching bases. The V gene lost 6 bases and the J gene lost 7 bases, with 15 bases spanning the gap. The CDR3 has 13 residues. Germline V gives CDR1 MNHEY, CDR2 SVGAGI. The CDR3, as DNA: TGTGCCAGCAGCCCGCTCCCCGGAGGGACCCAGTACTTC. This encodes CASSPLPGGTQYF.

This chain uses TRBV7-9 with TRBJ2-5; the match to TRBD2 covers 10 bases. V lost 5 bases to trimming and J lost 1 base; unmatched junction nucleotides: 4. This CDR3 contains 15 residues. The germline gives CDR1 SEHNR, CDR2 FQNEAQ (reference sequence). The CDR3 nucleotides read TGTGCCAGCAGCCGCGGACTAGCGGCCCAAGAGACCCAGTACTTC. Amino acid sequence: CASSRGLAAQETQYF.

The rearrangement joins TRBV11-1 to TRBJ1-4, with a tentative D call TRBD1 (6 bases). The CDR3 length is 15 residues. Germline V CDR1 and CDR2: SGHAT, FQDESV (reference sequence). V was cut by 2 bases and J by 8 bases, with 15 bases left in between. This CDR3 is CASSLLRDTPEKLFF. The DNA of the CDR3 is TGTGCCAGCAGCTTACTCCGGGACACGCCCGAAAAACTGTTTTTT.